This entry concerns a single T cell receptor beta chain. The antigen remains undetermined. This sample is part of a study of cytomegalovirus exposure and HLA in healthy donors. Points from the study as a whole: Later work showed greater clonal expansion in HLA-associated TCR beta chains than in equally common others. While the bulk of TCR sequences proved rare, some public TCRs turned up in many donors. Reportedly, a later analysis found an Asian-associated ancestry cluster had fewer N-insertions than the roughly 670-donor mean.

PCR employed 60 Vbeta and 13 Jbeta primers. Original handling: In a later analysis, of tens of millions of unique beta chains, about 11 million appeared in at least two donors. Sequenced by immunoSEQ multiplex PCR; TCRdb stores in-frame clones only, minus some. The DNA gave D and trimming, while V, J and clone size come from that table. The sample includes some 190,000 clones, more than 65% of them seen just once. The CDR3 loop spans 15 amino acids. The germline gives CDR1 SEHNR, CDR2 FQNEAQ (reference sequence). Trimming cost V 1 base and J 1 base, with 7 bases left between them. The clonotype comes from a man aged 35-49 years in good health and CMV-seropositive. J is TRBJ2-2 and V is TRBV7-9; D unresolved. Sequences were obtained from PBMCs. In DNA, the CDR3 is TGTGCCAGCAGCTTAGTGGGCAGGAACACCGGGGAGCTGTTTTTT. Protein: CASSLVGRNTGELFF.